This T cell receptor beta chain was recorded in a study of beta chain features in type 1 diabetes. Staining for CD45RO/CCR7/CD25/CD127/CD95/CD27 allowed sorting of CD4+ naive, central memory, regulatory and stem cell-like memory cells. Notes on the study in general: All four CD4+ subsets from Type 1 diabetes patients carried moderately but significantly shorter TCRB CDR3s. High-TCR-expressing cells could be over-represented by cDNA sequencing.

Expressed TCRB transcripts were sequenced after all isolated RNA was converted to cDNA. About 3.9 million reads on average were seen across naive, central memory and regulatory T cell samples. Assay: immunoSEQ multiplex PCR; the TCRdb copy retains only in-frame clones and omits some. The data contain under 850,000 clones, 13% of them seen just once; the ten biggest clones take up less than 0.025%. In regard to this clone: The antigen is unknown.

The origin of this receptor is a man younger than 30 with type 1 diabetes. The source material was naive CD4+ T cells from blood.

CDR3 DNA sequence: TGCAGCGCCTCAAGGGCCCGAGGGCGCGCAAACCTCCAAGAGACCCAGTACTTC. It specifies CSASRARGRANLQETQYF. This chain uses TRBV29-1 with TRBJ2-5, with a weak D call TRBD2 (5 bases). CDR3 length: 18 amino acids. V gave up 7 bases and J gave up 1 base, with 28 bases separating them. Germline CDR1 and CDR2: SQVTM and ANQGSEA.